The 8 T cell receptor beta chains below were found in one sample sequenced in a study of pediatric ulcerative colitis. TCRdb keeps only in-frame clones here, not all; method: immunoSEQ multiplex PCR. Of about 64,000 clones listed, roughly nine tenths are singletons. Sequencing input: blood. The receptors originated from a boy aged 10-17 years with severe ulcerative colitis.

The chain combines TRBV6-1 with TRBJ1-2, with TRBD1 identical over 7 bases. The CDR3 has 14 amino acids. V lost 2 bases, J lost 10 bases, and 10 bases stayed unmatched. In germline, CDR1 is MNHNS, CDR2 SASEGT. The CDR3 coding sequence is TGTGCCAGCAGTGAACCCAACCCGACAGGGTCCTACACCTTC. Translated: CASSEPNPTGSYTF.

This clone ranks as medium-sized (0.01 to 0.1%). This chain joins TRBV29-1 and TRBJ1-3; D is unresolved. The CDR3 is 13 residues long. Trimming took 3 bases from V and 9 from J, leaving 15 bases between them. Germline V gene data show CDR1 as SQVTM and CDR2 as ANQGSEA. The CDR3 region is CSVDTGSRGTIYF. CDR3 nucleotide sequence: TGCAGCGTTGACACCGGCTCTCGGGGCACCATATATTTT.

This clone was counted a single time. The chain has TRBV7-2 and TRBJ1-3; TRBD1 is a possible D gene (5 bases). The germline gives CDR1 SGHTA, CDR2 FQGNSA. The V gene lost 4 bases and the J gene lost 2 bases, with 6 bases spanning the gap. This CDR3 has 13 amino acids. Here the CDR3 DNA reads TGTGCCAGCAGCTCCAGGGCTGGAAACACCATATATTTT. Amino acid sequence: CASSSRAGNTIYF.

The rearrangement uses TRBV2 and TRBJ1-4; tentatively, D is TRBD1 (5 bases). The CDR3 spans 13 residues. Germline loops: CDR1 SNHLY, CDR2 FYNNEI. Trimming cost V 8 bases and J 8 bases, with 15 bases left between them. CDR3 DNA: TGTGCCAGCGGGGCCAGGGAAGGAGAAAAACTGTTTTTT. It is translated as CASGAREGEKLFF.

The chain couples TRBV11-3 to TRBJ2-5, with D possibly matching TRBD1 (6 bases). Germline CDR1 reads SGHNT; CDR2 reads YENEEA. The CDR3 has 14 residues. V dropped 3 bases and J dropped 1 base, with 9 bases sitting between them. CDR3 sequence: CASSFNRAQETQYF. CDR3 coding DNA: TGTGCCAGCAGCTTCAACAGGGCCCAAGAGACCCAGTACTTC.

The chain links TRBV11-2 to TRBJ2-7; D uncertain. The CDR3 contains 13 residues. Germline V lookup: CDR1 SGHAT, CDR2 FQNNGV. V was cut by 5 bases and J by 3 bases, with 11 bases left in between. The CDR3 coding sequence is TGTGCCAGCAGCCCCCAGACGGACTACGAGCAGTACTTC. The encoded protein is CASSPQTDYEQYF.

This clone was counted a single time. The gene calls are TRBV5-1 and TRBJ2-1; D gene ambiguous. Trimming left V 5 bases short and J 8 bases short, with 11 bases between. The V gene's germline CDR1 is SGHRS and CDR2 YFSETQ. This CDR3 is 12 amino acids long. CDR3 in DNA: TGCGCCAGCAGTATTATCCAGGATGAGCAGTTCTTC. It encodes CASSIIQDEQFF.

The chain carries TRBV13 and TRBJ1-1; tentative D call: TRBD1 (6 bases). Trimming took 5 bases from V and 5 from J, leaving 15 bases between them. The V gene's germline CDR1 is PRHDT and CDR2 FYEKMQ (reference sequence). CDR3 size: 14 residues. The CDR3 DNA reads as TGTGCCAGCAGCCACCAGGGGATGGGGACTGAAGCTTTCTTT. As protein: CASSHQGMGTEAFF.